The T cell receptor (beta chain) described here comes from a study of regulatory T cells in long-lasting Graves disease. iRepertoire HTBI primers and Arm-PCR of CDR3 regions built TCR beta libraries. Each CDR3 protein gets one entry after TCRdb re-called the multiplex PCR reads with MiXCR. Of 500,000 to 700,000 distinct CDR3 sequences listed, 25% to 30% are singletons. Ten or more counts support this clonotype. Time point given: persistent/refractory GD, antithyroid drugs over 5 years with positive TRAb. Construction of the TCR library relied on RNA isolated from PBMCs. Trimming pared 2 bases from V and 0 bases from J, leaving 14 bases between. Germline V CDR1 and CDR2: MNHEY, SMNVEV (reference sequence). This CDR3 has 16 amino acids.

V and J are TRBV27 and TRBJ2-7; the D gene is possibly TRBD2 (5 bases). This sequence originates from a female donor with Graves disease. Sample: peripheral blood mononuclear cells (PBMCs), taken when the disease was refractory, from a patient treated with antithyroid drugs. The CDR3 sequence: CASSLEGGLSSYEQYF. The CDR3 DNA follows: TGTGCCAGCAGTTTAGAGGGCGGGTTGAGCTCCTACGAGCAGTACTTC.